This T cell receptor beta chain emerged from a study of shared clonotypes between healthy human individuals. Data came from immunoSEQ multiplex PCR; TCRdb stores just in-frame clones and leaves some out. The data contain more than 2,000,000 clones, approximately 95% of them singletons. The germline V gene has CDR1 SGHNT and CDR2 YYREEE (reference sequence). The CDR3 runs to 13 residues. Trimming removed 0 bases from V and 10 bases from J; junction bases left unmatched: 4. The chain employs TRBV5-4 and TRBJ2-1; TRBD2 matches 7 bases. This clonotype was obtained from a man between 18 and 35 years old in good health. Some clones in this sample may be carry-over from other donors' samples. Sequencing used naive CD4+ T cells from PBMCs. The subset is: CD45RA+ positively selected. In nucleotides, the CDR3 is TGTGCCAGCAGCTTGGCCCCTAGCGGAGAGCAGTTCTTC. This gives the protein CASSLAPSGEQFF.